This T cell receptor (beta chain) is from a study of T cell responses to AZD1222 COVID-19 vaccine (dated by TCRdb to the early 2020s). Regarding the research as a whole: TCR sequencing covered approximately 230 trial participants: 200 to 220 given two doses of AZD1222 and 26 given two doses of MenACWY control vaccine. Trial participants were enrolled by age into 18-55, 56-69 and 70-plus year subgroups, with about 150, 28 and 57 TCR-sequenced participants respectively. Findings and caveats that apply to the study as a whole: A significant rise in spike-specific TCR breadth and depth was observed after two AZD1222 doses relative to day 0 and relative to MenACWY recipients. Reportedly, almost half of the unique spike-specific TCRs recognized epitopes lying outside the regions that are mutated in the B.1.351 and B.1.1.7 variants. Participants were mostly white British, with more females than males. The authors suggested clonal diversity may have been underestimated. In the small 56-69-year group, the increase in depth fell short of significance, most likely because of low power. Because no day 14 peak-response samples were available, the repertoires could be characterized only after the peak T cell response. Vaccine-associated CD4 TCRs spanned the whole spike protein, with dominant responses in regions 160-218 and 743-854. Conclusions about previously exposed vaccinees are limited, since just five or six AZD1222 recipients were seropositive for SARS-CoV-2 at baseline.

The intended sense of this specimen's time point label: baseline before first vaccination. What this sample's treatment or condition label stands for: meningococcal conjugate vaccine given as trial control. The vaccinee samples were drawn from two UK trials, COV001 and COV002, one of which was a single-blind randomized controlled phase 2/3 trial testing AZD1222 (ChAdOx1 nCoV-19) in healthy adults. Trial participant PBMC samples were collected at day 0 and day 28 after the second dose for TCRbeta chain sequencing. Only a few counts were recorded for this clone. Its antigen remains undetermined. Base qualities are not provided; no much larger clone lies one nucleotide away. Its CDR3 holds 14 amino acids, cysteine through phenylalanine. The retained sequence is limited to the CDR3, 42 bases, with the frame set at the first base. V is cut back by 5 bases and J by 6 bases, with 5 bases in the junction unmatched. The germline V gene (reference sequence) provides CDR1 LNHDA and CDR2 SQIVND.

The CDR3 regions of human TCRbeta chains were subjected to immunosequencing. The authors processed their data as follows. TCRs in the repertoires were matched against a reference library of SARS-CoV-2-specific TCRs that had been generated with the MIRA antigen-specificity platform. Breadth was defined as the fraction of unique TCRs that were SARS-CoV-2-associated. Depth was defined as the fraction of total T cells that were SARS-CoV-2-associated. Using the MIRA data, each spike-specific TCR was assigned both to the spike region to which the TCR was reactive and to a CD4 or CD8 class. Log10-transformed breadth and depth values were compared by one-way ANOVA with Sidak's multiple comparisons tests. TCRdb re-hosts the immuneACCESS table, in-frame sequences only. Its copies lack some clones; in the studies checked, an unresolved V gene accounts for under half of them, and the cause for the rest is not known. V and J calls and clone size are those listed in that table; D and trimming were worked out from the DNA. Present in this sample are 200,000 or so clones, 75% to 90% of which were seen just once. The ten biggest clones cover about 2.5% of the sample.

Here the sequenced sample was peripheral blood, taken on day 0 of MenACWY control vaccination. The V and J genes are TRBV19 and TRBJ1-5, with TRBD1 matching 9 junction bases. The clonotype was recovered from an adult in good health. The sequenced DNA: TGTGCCAGTAGTTGGGACAGGGCGGCTCAGCCCCAGCATTTT. Translated, this gives CASSWDRAAQPQHF.